The source of this T cell receptor (beta chain) is a study of blood T cell repertoires in COVID-19. Looking at the study overall: From the United States, Italy and Spain came samples of acute and convalescent COVID-19. T cells, B-cell-depleted T cells, or PBMCs provided the cDNA or gDNA that served as material.

CDR3 length: 15 amino acids. A single count supports this clone. Authors' data handling: Amplification from reference gene primers served as the basis for estimated nucleated cell counts. This table comes from immunoSEQ multiplex PCR, and its TCRdb copy is limited to in-frame clones, with some not included. D and trimming come from the DNA, and the V and J calls and clone size come from that table. The sample shows about 190,000 clones, roughly 80% of them seen only once. Material: peripheral blood. V gene TRBV21-1 combines with J gene TRBJ1-3; the tabulated D call, TRBD1, remains unverified against the DNA. TRBV21-1 is given as a pseudogene. This TCR derives from a man aged 50-60 years who had recovered from COVID-19. CDR3 DNA sequence: TGTGCCAGCAGGATGGGACAAAGCTCTGGAAACACCATATATTTT. Translation: CASRMGQSSGNTIYF.